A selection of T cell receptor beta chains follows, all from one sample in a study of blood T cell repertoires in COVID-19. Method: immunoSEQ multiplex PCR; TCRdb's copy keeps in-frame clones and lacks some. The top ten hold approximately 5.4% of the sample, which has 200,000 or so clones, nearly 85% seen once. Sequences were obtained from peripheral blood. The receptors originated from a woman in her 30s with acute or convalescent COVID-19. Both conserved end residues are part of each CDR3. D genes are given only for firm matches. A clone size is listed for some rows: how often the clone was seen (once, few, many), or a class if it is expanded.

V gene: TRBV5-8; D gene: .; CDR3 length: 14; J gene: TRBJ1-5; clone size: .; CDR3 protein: CASSRRQGNQPQHF; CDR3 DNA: TGTGCCAGCAGCCGAAGACAGGGCAATCAGCCCCAGCATTTT
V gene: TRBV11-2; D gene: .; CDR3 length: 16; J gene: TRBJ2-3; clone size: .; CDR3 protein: CASSSNPGLSTDTQYF; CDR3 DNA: TGTGCCAGCAGCTCAAATCCGGGACTTAGCACAGATACGCAGTATTTT
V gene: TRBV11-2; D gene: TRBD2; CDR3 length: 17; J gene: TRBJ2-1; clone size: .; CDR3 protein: CASSLGVASGRSSQQFF; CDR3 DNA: TGTGCCAGCAGCTTAGGGGTCGCTAGCGGGAGGTCCTCCCAGCAGTTCTTC
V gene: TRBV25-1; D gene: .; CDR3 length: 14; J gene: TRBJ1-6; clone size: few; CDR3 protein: CASTLGTWGSPLHF; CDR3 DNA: TGTGCCAGCACCCTAGGGACTTGGGGTTCACCCCTCCACTTT
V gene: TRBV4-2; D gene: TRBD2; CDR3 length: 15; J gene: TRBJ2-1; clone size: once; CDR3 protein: CASSHNSGGYNEQFF; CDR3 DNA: TGTGCCAGCAGCCATAATAGCGGGGGCTACAATGAGCAGTTCTTC
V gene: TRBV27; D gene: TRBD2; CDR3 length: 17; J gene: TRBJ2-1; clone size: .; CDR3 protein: CASSLGGPLSPYNEQFF; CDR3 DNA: TGTGCCAGCAGTTTGGGAGGGCCTTTATCGCCTTACAATGAGCAGTTCTTC
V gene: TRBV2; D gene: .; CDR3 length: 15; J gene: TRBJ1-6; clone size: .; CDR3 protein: CASSTPDSIDSPLHF; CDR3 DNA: TGTGCCAGCAGTACACCGGACAGCATCGATTCACCCCTCCACTTT
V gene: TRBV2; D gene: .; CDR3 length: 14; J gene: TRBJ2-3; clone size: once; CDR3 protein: CASRATRGTDTQYF; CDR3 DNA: TGTGCCAGCAGGGCCACCAGGGGCACAGATACGCAGTATTTT
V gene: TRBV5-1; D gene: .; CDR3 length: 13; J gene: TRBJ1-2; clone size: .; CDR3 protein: CASSHDRSYGYTF; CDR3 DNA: TGCGCCAGCAGCCACGACAGGTCATATGGCTACACCTTC
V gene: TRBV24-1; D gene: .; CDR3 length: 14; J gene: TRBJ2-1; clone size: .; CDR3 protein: CATSDSPAADEQFF; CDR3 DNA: TGTGCCACCAGTGATTCTCCTGCGGCGGATGAGCAGTTCTTC
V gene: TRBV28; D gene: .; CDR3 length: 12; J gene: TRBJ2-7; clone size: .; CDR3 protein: CASSLLVREQYF; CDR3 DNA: TGTGCCAGCAGTCTATTAGTACGGGAGCAGTACTTC
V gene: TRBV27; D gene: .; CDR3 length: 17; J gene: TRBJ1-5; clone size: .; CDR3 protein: CASSLLGALGKDQPQHF; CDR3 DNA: TGTGCCAGCAGTTTATTGGGGGCTTTAGGGAAAGATCAGCCCCAGCATTTT
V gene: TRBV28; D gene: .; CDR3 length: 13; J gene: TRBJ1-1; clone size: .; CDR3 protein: CASSVRVPTEAFF; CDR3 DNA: TGTGCCAGCAGTGTCAGGGTCCCAACTGAAGCTTTCTTT
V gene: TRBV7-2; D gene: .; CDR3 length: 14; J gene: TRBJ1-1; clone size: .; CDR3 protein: CASSRGILNTEAFF; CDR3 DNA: TGTGCCAGCTCCCGCGGCATTTTGAACACTGAAGCTTTCTTT
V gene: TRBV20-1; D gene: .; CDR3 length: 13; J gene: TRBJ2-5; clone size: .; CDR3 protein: CSASLGAQETQYF; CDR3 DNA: TGCAGTGCGAGTCTGGGGGCCCAAGAGACCCAGTACTTC
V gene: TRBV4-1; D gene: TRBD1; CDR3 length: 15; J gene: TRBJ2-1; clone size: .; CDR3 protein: CASSQDWTGSNEQFF; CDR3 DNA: TGCGCCAGCAGCCAAGATTGGACAGGGAGCAATGAGCAGTTCTTC
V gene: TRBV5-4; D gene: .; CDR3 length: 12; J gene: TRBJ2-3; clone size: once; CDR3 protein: CASSPLSDTQYF; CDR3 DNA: TGTGCCAGCAGCCCCCTCTCAGATACGCAGTATTTT
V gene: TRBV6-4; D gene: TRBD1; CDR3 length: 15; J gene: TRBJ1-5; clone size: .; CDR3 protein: CASSDSTGGDQPQHF; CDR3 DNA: TGTGCCAGCAGTGACTCAACAGGGGGCGACCAGCCCCAGCATTTT
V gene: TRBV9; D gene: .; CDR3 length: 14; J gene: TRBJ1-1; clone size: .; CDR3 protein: CASSAEGVYTEAFF; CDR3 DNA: TGTGCCAGCAGCGCCGAGGGGGTTTACACTGAAGCTTTCTTT
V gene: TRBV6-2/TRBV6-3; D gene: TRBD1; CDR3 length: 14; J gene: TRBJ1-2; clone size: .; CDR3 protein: CASSYRGRTYGYTF; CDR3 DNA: TGTGCCAGCAGTTACAGGGGGCGCACCTATGGCTACACCTTC
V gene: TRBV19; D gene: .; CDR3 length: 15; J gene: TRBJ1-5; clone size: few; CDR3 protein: CASSIEGSSNQPQHF; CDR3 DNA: TGTGCCAGTAGTATAGAGGGGAGTAGCAATCAGCCCCAGCATTTT
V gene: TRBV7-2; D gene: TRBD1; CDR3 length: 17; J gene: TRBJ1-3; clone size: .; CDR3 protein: CASSQGQGAASGNTIYF; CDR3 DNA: TGTGCCAGCAGCCAAGGACAGGGAGCAGCCTCTGGAAACACCATATATTTT
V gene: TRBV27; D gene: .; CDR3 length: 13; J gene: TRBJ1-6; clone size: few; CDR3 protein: CASSAQGWSPLHF; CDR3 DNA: TGTGCCAGCAGTGCACAGGGTTGGTCACCCCTCCACTTT
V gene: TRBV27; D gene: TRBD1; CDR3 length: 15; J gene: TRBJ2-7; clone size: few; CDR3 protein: CASSSLWTGFREQYF; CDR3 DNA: TGTGCCAGCAGTTCCCTGTGGACAGGATTTCGCGAGCAGTACTTC
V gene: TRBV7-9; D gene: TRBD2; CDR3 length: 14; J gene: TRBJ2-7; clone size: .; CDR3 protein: CASSLVGGNYEQYF; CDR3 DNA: TGTGCCAGCAGCTTAGTGGGGGGGAACTACGAGCAGTACTTC
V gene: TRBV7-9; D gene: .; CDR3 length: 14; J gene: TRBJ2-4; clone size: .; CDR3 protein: CASSHPQAKNIQYF; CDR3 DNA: TGTGCCAGCAGTCACCCGCAGGCTAAAAACATTCAGTACTTC
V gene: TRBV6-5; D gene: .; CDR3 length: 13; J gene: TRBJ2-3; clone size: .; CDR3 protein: CAISPGGWDTQYF; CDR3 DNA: TGTGCCATCTCCCCAGGAGGATGGGATACGCAGTATTTT
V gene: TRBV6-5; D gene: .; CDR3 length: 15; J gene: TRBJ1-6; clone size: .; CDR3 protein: CASSYSTGTQAPLHF; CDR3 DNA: TGTGCCAGCAGTTACTCGACCGGGACTCAAGCACCCCTCCACTTT
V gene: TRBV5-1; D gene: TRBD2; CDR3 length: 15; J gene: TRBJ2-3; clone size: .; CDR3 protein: CASSLRGVSTDTQYF; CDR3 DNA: TGCGCCAGCAGCCTGCGGGGGGTGAGCACAGATACGCAGTATTTT
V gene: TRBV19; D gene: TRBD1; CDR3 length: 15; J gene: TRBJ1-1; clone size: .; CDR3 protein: CASSSVRQGIAEAFF; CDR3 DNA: TGTGCCAGTAGTTCGGTGAGACAGGGGATCGCTGAAGCTTTCTTT
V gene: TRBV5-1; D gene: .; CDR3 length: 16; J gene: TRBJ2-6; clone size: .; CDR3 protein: CASSRGEASGANVLTF; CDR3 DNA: TGCGCCAGCAGCCGTGGGGAGGCCTCTGGGGCCAACGTCCTGACTTTC
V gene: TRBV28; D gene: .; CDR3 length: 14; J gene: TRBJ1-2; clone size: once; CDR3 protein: CASSLLQSGYGYTF; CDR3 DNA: TGTGCCAGCAGTTTGCTCCAATCGGGATATGGCTACACCTTC
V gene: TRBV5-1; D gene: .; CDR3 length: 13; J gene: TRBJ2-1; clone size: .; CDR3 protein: CASSIGGYNEQFF; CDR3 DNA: TGCGCCAGCAGCATAGGCGGTTACAATGAGCAGTTCTTC
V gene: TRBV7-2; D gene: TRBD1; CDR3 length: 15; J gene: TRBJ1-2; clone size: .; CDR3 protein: CASSLFGQGNYGYTF; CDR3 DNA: TGTGCCAGCAGCTTATTTGGACAGGGAAACTATGGCTACACCTTC
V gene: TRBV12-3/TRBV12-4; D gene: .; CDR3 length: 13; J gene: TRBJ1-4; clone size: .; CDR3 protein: CASRRTAKEKLFF; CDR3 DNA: TGTGCCAGCAGACGGACAGCCAAAGAAAAACTGTTTTTT
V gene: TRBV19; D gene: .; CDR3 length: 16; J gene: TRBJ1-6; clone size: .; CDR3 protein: CASSNKDSSYNSPLHF; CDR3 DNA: TGTGCCAGTAGTAACAAGGACAGCTCCTATAATTCACCCCTCCACTTT
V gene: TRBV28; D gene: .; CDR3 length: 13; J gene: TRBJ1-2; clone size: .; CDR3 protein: CASTYGGQWGYTF; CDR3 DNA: TGTGCCAGCACTTATGGCGGACAGTGGGGCTACACCTTC
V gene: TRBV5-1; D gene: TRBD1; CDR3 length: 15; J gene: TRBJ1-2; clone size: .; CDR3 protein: CASSYPWTGTQGYTF; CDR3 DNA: TGCGCCAGCAGCTACCCCTGGACAGGCACCCAAGGCTACACCTTC
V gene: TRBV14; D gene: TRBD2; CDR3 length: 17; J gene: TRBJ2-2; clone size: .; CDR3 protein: CASSQALRTSGSGELFF; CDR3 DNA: TGTGCCAGCAGCCAAGCTCTAAGGACTAGCGGTTCCGGGGAGCTGTTTTTT
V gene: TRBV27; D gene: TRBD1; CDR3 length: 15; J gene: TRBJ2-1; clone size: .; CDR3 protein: CASSSGQGSINEQFF; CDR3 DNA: TGTGCCAGCAGTTCGGGACAGGGTTCGATTAATGAGCAGTTCTTC
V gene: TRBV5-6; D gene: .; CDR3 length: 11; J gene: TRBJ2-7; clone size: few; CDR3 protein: CASSQGYEQYF; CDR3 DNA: TGTGCCAGCAGCCAGGGGTACGAGCAGTACTTC
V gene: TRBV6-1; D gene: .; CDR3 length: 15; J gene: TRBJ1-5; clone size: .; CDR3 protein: CASSELGQPYQPQHF; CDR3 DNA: TGTGCCAGCAGTGAGTTGGGACAACCGTATCAGCCCCAGCATTTT
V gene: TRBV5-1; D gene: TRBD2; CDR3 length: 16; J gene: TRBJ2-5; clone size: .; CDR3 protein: CASSLSSSGRQETQYF; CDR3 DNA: TGCGCCAGCAGCTTGTCGTCTAGCGGGAGACAAGAGACCCAGTACTTC
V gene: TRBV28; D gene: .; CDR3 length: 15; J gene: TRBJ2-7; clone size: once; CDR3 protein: CASSFFLIKELEQYF; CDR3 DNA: TGTGCCAGCAGTTTTTTCTTAATCAAGGAGCTCGAGCAGTACTTC
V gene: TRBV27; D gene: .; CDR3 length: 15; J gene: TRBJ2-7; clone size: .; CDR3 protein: CASSFTGVFSYEQYF; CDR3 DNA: TGTGCCAGCAGTTTCACGGGGGTCTTCTCCTACGAGCAGTACTTC
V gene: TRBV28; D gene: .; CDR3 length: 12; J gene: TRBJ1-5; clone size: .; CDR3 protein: CASRTGTQPQHF; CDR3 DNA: TGTGCCAGCAGAACAGGGACTCAGCCCCAGCATTTT
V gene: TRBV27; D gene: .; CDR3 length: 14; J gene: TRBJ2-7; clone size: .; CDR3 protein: CASSKAGYPYEQYF; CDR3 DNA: TGTGCCAGCAGTAAGGCGGGATACCCCTACGAGCAGTACTTC
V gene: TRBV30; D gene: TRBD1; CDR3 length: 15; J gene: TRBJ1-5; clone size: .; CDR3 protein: CAWGEHRGRNQPQHF; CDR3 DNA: TGTGCCTGGGGCGAGCACAGGGGCAGGAATCAGCCCCAGCATTTT
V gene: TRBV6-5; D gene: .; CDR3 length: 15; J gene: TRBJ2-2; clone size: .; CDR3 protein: CASSPGQTNTGELFF; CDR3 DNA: TGTGCCAGCAGCCCCGGACAGACGAACACCGGGGAGCTGTTTTTT
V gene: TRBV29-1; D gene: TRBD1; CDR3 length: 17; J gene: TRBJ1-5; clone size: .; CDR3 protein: CSVEGTGPVFENQPQHF; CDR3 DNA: TGCAGCGTTGAAGGGACAGGGCCCGTTTTCGAAAATCAGCCCCAGCATTTT
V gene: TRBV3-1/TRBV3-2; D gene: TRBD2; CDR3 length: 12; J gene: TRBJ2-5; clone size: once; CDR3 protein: CAIKGNSGVRYF; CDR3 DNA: TGTGCCATAAAGGGGAATAGCGGGGTCCGATACTTC
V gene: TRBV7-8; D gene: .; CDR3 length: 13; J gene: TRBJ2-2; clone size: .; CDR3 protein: CASSLVEAGELFF; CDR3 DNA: TGTGCCAGCAGCTTAGTGGAGGCCGGGGAGCTGTTTTTT
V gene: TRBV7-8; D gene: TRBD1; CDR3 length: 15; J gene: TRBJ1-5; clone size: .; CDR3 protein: CASSLETGIRQPQHF; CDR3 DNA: TGTGCCAGCAGCTTAGAGACAGGGATAAGGCAGCCCCAGCATTTT
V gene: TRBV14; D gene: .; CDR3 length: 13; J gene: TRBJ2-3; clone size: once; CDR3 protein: CASSRSSPGTQYF; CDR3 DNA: TGTGCCAGCAGCCGGTCATCTCCGGGTACGCAGTATTTT
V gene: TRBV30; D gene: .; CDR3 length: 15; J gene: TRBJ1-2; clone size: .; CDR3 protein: CAWSVREFWSDGYTF; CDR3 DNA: TGTGCCTGGAGTGTACGGGAGTTTTGGTCTGACGGCTACACCTTC
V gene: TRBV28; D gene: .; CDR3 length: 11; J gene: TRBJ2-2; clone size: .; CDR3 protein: CATSPGGELFF; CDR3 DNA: TGTGCCACCTCCCCAGGCGGGGAGCTGTTTTTT
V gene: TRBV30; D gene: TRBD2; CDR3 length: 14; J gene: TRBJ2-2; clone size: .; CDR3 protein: CAWNGGRGSGELFF; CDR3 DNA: TGTGCCTGGAATGGCGGGAGGGGGTCTGGGGAGCTGTTTTTT